This T cell receptor (beta chain) was sequenced during a study of T-cell reconstitution after alpha-beta-depleted transplantation in children. The authors prepared the TCRbeta library with unique molecular identifiers. TCRdb fed the PCR reads into MiXCR, producing one record per CDR3 protein. Of 550,000 to 800,000 distinct CDR3 sequences detected, about 12% appear once; the ten largest clones hold 0.79%. Germline CDR1 is DFQATT and CDR2 is SNEGSKA (reference sequence). CDR3 size: 19 residues. V was pared by 3 bases and J by 7 bases, with 24 bases of the junction left unmatched. For this clonotype: The antigen is undetermined.

General study results and limits: Two months or so post-transplant, alpha-beta T cells reportedly derived from several hundred expanded graft clones.

The sample in question was PBMCs, obtained before TCRalphabeta/CD19-depleted stem cell transplant. The TCR was taken from a girl aged 2 to 9 with congenital amegakaryocytic thrombocytopenia, due to receive a stem cell transplant. This chain links TRBV20-1 with TRBJ1-5; TRBD1 agrees at 7 bases. This CDR3 reads CSASSVSGRAGGGRQPQHF. The CDR3 DNA reads TGCAGTGCTAGTTCCGTCTCGGGACGCGCAGGGGGGGGCCGACAGCCCCAGCATTTT.